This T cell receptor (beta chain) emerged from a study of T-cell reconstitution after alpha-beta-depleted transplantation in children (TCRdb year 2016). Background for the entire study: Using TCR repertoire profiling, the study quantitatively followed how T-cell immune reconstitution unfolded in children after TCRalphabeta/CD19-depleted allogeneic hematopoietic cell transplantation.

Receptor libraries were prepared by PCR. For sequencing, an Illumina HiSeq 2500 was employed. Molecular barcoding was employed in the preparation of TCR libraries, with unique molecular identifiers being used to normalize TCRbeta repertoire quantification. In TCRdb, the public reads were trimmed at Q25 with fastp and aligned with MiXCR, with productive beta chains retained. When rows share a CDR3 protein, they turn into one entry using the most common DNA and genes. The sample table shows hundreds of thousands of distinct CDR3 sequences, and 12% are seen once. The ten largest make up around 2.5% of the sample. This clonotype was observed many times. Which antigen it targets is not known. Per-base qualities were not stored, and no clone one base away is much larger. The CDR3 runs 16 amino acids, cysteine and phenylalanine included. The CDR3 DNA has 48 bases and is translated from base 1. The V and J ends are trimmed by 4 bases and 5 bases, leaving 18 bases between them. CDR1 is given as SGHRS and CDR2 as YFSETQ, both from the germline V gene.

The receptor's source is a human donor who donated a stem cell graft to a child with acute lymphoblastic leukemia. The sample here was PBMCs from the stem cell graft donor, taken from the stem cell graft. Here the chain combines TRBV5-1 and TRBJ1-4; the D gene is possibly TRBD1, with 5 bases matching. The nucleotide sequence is TGCGCCAGCAGCACTGGCACCGGGACCCTAAATGAAAAACTGTTTTTT. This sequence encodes CASSTGTGTLNEKLFF.